Listed here are 10 T cell receptor beta chains from one sample, sequenced in a study of T-cell reconstitution after alpha-beta-depleted transplantation in children. Unique molecular identifiers were incorporated during preparation of the TCRbeta library. Using its own MiXCR run on the PCR reads, TCRdb lists one record per CDR3 protein. The sample carries more than 150,000 distinct CDR3 sequences, less than 8% recorded once. Sequenced here: PBMCs from the stem cell graft donor, sampled from the stem cell graft. These receptor sequences come from a human donor who donated a stem cell graft to a child with Wiskott-Aldrich syndrome.

This clonotype came up a few times. V gene TRBV12-3 or TRBV12-4 combines with J gene TRBJ1-1; D is undetermined. V gave up 3 bases and J gave up 2 bases, with 7 bases separating them. The CDR3 length is 13 residues. DNA of the CDR3: TGTGCCAGCAGTTTGCTGTATAACACTGAAGCTTTCTTT. It encodes CASSLLYNTEAFF.

Many counts were recorded for this clonotype. V usage is TRBV2 and J usage is TRBJ2-7; unclear D gene. V lost 8 bases to trimming and J lost 3 bases, with 14 bases between them. This CDR3 contains 13 residues. CDR1 and CDR2 (germline): SNHLY, FYNNEI. CDR3 nucleotides: TGTGCCAGCGGATTAGGGCAAGACTACGAGCAGTACTTC. This encodes CASGLGQDYEQYF.

This clonotype came up many times. V is TRBV5-1 and J is TRBJ1-1, with D tentatively TRBD1 (6 bases). The germline V and J ends were trimmed by 3 bases and 1 base, with 13 bases remaining between them. Germline CDR1 reads SGHRS; CDR2 reads YFSETQ. The CDR3 is 15 amino acids. The CDR3 nucleotides are TGCGCCAGCAGCTACTCGACAGGAGCGAACACTGAAGCTTTCTTT. Protein product: CASSYSTGANTEAFF.

Ten or more counts support this clonotype. The chain couples TRBV5-1 to TRBJ2-3; D remains ambiguous. The CDR3 is 14 amino acids. V dropped 6 bases and J dropped 0 bases, with 11 bases sitting between them. The germline V gene encodes CDR1 SGHRS and CDR2 YFSETQ. This CDR3 reads CASTLGRSTDTQYF. The CDR3 DNA reads TGCGCCAGCACGCTTGGTCGGAGCACAGATACGCAGTATTTT.

This clonotype occurred many times. V and J are TRBV7-2 and TRBJ2-1; no firm D call. From germline, CDR1 is SGHTA and CDR2 FQGNSA. The CDR3 is made up of 15 amino acids. V was pared by 5 bases and J by 1 base, with 12 bases between. The DNA of the CDR3 is TGTGCCAGCAGCCGAGTCACCGATTCCTACAATGAGCAGTTCTTC. This translates into CASSRVTDSYNEQFF.

In this sample, this clonotype turned up a few times. The chain carries TRBV4-2 and TRBJ2-1; D uncertain. CDR1 LGHNA and CDR2 YNFKEQ come from the germline V gene. Trimming stripped 1 base from V and 6 bases from J, with 19 bases between. The CDR3 has 17 amino acids. Here the CDR3 reads CASSQGFRTEKANEQFF. For the CDR3, the DNA is TGTGCCAGCAGCCAAGGTTTTAGGACCGAGAAAGCCAATGAGCAGTTCTTC.

This clonotype was seen repeatedly, ten times or more. The V call is TRBV12-3 or TRBV12-4, the J call TRBJ2-3, with TRBD1 identical over 7 bases. Losses at the gene ends were 6 bases for V and 2 bases for J; bases not matched to a gene: 5. The CDR3 spans 14 residues. The CDR3: CASRRGTVTDTQYF. The CDR3, as DNA: TGTGCCAGCAGAAGAGGGACAGTCACAGATACGCAGTATTTT.

This clonotype was observed at least ten times. CDR3 nucleotide sequence: TGTGCCAGCAGTGACCGGCGGGGGGGAGATACGCAGTATTTT. This gives the protein CASSDRRGGDTQYF. The chain uses TRBV2 and TRBJ2-3, with 9 bases aligning to TRBD2. The J segment lost 5 bases and the V segment lost 3 bases, leaving 3 bases of the junction unmatched. The CDR3 has 14 amino acids. CDR1 is SNHLY and CDR2 is FYNNEI in the germline V gene.

This clonotype was picked up many times. The rearrangement links TRBV6-5 to TRBJ2-3; no clear D. The CDR3 spans 15 residues. Germline V gene sequence: CDR1 MNHEY, CDR2 SVGAGI. Trimming removed 2 bases from V and 1 base from J, with 10 bases in between. Written as DNA, the CDR3 is TGTGCCAGCAGTTACGAGGAGACCCGCACAGATACGCAGTATTTT. Translating gives CASSYEETRTDTQYF.

This clonotype appeared many times. V gene TRBV12-3 or TRBV12-4 combines with J gene TRBJ1-5; D call uncertain. V was trimmed by 1 base and J by 4 bases, leaving 5 bases between them. This CDR3 region has 13 residues. The DNA of the CDR3 is TGTGCCAGCAGTTTAGAGGTAAATCAGCCCCAGCATTTT. Translating gives CASSLEVNQPQHF.